This TCR beta chain derives from a study of T cells after yellow fever vaccination. This clonotype was counted at least ten times. TCRdb recomputed calls from the 5' RACE reads with MiXCR, one row per CDR3 protein. Of around 250,000 distinct CDR3 sequences listed, 6.9% are singletons. Trimming took 2 bases from V and 5 from J, leaving 21 bases between them. Germline V gives CDR1 SNHLY, CDR2 FYNNEI. The CDR3 contains 17 residues. The receptor was derived from a man aged 25-45 years who received the YFV17D yellow fever vaccine. The specimen was CD4+ T cells sorted from PBMCs, collected 15 days after the yellow fever booster vaccination. The V and J genes are TRBV2 and TRBJ2-5; D possibly matches TRBD1 or TRBD2 (5 bases each). CDR3 coding DNA: TGTGCCAGCAGTGAAATTACGGCCAGCGGAGAGGGGGAGACCCAGTACTTC. Amino acids: CASSEITASGEGETQYF. The entire variable domain, with the rest obtained from reference TRBV2 and TRBJ2-5, is as follows: EPEVTQTPSHQVTQMGQEVILRCVPISNHLYFYWYRQILGQKVEFLVSFYNNEISEKSEIFDDQFSVERPDGSNFTLKIRSTKLEDSAMYFCASSEITASGEGETQYFGPGTRLLVL.